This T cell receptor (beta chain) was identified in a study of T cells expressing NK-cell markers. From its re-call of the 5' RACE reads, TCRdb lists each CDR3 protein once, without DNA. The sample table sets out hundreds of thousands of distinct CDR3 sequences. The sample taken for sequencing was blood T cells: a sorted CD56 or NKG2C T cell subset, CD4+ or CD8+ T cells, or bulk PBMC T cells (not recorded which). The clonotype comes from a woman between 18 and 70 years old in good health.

This CDR3 reads CASSRDIVSVINSPLHF. The J gene is TRBJ1-6, the V gene TRBV6-1; TCRdb gives TRBD1 as the D gene, but with no DNA this cannot be confirmed. CDR3 size: 17 residues. Germline V gene data show CDR1 as MNHNS and CDR2 as SASEGT.